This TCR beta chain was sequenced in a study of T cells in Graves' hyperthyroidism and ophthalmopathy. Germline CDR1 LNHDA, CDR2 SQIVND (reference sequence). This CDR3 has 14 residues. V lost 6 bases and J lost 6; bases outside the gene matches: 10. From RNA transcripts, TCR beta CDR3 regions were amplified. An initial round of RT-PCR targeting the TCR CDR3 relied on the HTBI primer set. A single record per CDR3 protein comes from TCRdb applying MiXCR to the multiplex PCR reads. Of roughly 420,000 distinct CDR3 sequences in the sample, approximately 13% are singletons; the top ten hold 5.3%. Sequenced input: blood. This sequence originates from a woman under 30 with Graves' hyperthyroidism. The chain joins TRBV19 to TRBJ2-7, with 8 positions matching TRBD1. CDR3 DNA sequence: TGTGCCAGTAGGACATCCGACAGGGGAGGCGAGCAGTACTTC. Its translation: CASRTSDRGGEQYF.